Listed here are 2 T cell receptor beta chains from one sample, sequenced in a study of PD-1 blockade in classical Hodgkin lymphoma. Each patient experienced a relapse that followed autologous stem cell transplantation, and brentuximab vedotin exposure varied. Measured with immunoSEQ multiplex PCR; TCRdb has only the in-frame clones, and not every one. The sample carries more than 70,000 clones, about nine tenths recorded once. Sequences were derived from peripheral blood mononuclear cells (PBMCs), sampled before the second cycle of nivolumab. These TCRs come from a human donor with classical Hodgkin lymphoma.

V gene TRBV28 combines with J gene TRBJ1-2; TRBD1 might be the D (5 bases). Germline assignment: CDR1 MDHEN and CDR2 SYDVKM. Trimming took off 6 bases at V and 7 bases at J, with 15 bases between the two ends. The CDR3 runs 13 residues. This CDR3 is CASRPRGDSGYTF. DNA of the CDR3: TGTGCCAGCAGACCACGGGGGGATTCTGGCTACACCTTC.

V usage is TRBV7-6 and J usage is TRBJ2-5; TRBD2 agrees at 7 bases. V lost 2 bases, J lost 5 bases, and 11 bases stayed unmatched. Per germline, CDR1 SGHVS and CDR2 FNYEAQ. The CDR3 is 16 amino acids. The CDR3 sequence is CASSLIGREAGETQYF. The CDR3 DNA follows: TGTGCCAGCAGCTTAATTGGACGGGAGGCCGGGGAGACCCAGTACTTC.